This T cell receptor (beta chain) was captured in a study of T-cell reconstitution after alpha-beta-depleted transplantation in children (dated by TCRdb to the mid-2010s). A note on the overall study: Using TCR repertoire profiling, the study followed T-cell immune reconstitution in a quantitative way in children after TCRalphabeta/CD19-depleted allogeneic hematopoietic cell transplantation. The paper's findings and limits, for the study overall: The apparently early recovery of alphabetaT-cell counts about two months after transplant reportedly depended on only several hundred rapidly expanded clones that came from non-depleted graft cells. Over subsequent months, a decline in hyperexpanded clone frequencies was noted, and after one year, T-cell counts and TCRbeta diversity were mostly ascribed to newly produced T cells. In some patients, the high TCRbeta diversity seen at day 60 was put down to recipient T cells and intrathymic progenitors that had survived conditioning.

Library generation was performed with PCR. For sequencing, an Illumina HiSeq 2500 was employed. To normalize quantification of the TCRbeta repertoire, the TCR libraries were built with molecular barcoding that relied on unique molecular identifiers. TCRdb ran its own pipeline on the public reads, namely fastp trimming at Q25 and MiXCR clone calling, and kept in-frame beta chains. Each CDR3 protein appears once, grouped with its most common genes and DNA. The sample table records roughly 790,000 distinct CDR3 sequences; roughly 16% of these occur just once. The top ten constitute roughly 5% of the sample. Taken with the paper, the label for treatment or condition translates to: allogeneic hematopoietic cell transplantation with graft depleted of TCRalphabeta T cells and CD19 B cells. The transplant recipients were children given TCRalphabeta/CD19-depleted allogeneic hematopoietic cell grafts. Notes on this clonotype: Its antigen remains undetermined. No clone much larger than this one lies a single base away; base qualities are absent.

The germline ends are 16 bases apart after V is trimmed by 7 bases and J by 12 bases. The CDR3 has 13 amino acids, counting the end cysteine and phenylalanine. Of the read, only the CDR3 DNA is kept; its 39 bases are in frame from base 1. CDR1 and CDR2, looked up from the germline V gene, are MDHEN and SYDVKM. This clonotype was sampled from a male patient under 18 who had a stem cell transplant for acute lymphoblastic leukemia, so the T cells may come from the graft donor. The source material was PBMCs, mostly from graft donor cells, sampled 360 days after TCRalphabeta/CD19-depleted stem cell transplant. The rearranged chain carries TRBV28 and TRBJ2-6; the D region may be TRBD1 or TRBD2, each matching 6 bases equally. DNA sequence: TGTGCCAGCACCACGGGGGCTGAAAGCGTCCTGACTTTC. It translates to CASTTGAESVLTF. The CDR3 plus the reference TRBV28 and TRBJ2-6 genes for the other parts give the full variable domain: DVKVTQSSRYLVKRTGEKVFLECVQDMDHENMFWYRQDPGLGLRLIYFSYDVKMKEKGDIPEGYSVSREKKERFSLILESASTNQTSMYLCASTTGAESVLTFGAGSRLTVL.